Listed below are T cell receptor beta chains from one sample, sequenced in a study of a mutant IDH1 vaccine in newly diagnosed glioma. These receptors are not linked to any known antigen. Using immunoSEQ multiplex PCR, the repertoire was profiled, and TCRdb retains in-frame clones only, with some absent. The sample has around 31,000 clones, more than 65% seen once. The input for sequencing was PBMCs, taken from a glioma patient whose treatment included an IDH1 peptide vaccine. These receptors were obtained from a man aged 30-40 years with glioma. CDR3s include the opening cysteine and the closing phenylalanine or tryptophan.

cdr3_aa: CATLQGAKGYTF
j_call: TRBJ1-2
v_call: TRBV10-3

cdr3_aa: CATSRGLTGGETQYF
j_call: TRBJ2-5
v_call: TRBV15

cdr3_aa: CASSVVPRGHTEAFF
j_call: TRBJ1-1
v_call: TRBV9

cdr3_aa: CASRPGQGAYGYTF
j_call: TRBJ1-2
v_call: TRBV6-6

cdr3_aa: CASSPPEDSYYNEQFF
j_call: TRBJ2-1
v_call: TRBV7-9

cdr3_aa: CASSLAPQAMNTEAFF
j_call: TRBJ1-1
v_call: TRBV7-2

cdr3_aa: CASSIDPTDTQYF
j_call: TRBJ2-3
v_call: TRBV19

cdr3_aa: CASSFDRAKNIQYF
j_call: TRBJ2-4
v_call: TRBV7-2

cdr3_aa: CASSYGRGRHEQYF
j_call: TRBJ2-7
v_call: TRBV6-5

cdr3_aa: CASSVETGDSYEQYF
j_call: TRBJ2-7
v_call: TRBV9

cdr3_aa: CASRRFAEDTQYF
j_call: TRBJ2-3
v_call: TRBV6-5

cdr3_aa: CASPHRQDNEQFF
j_call: TRBJ2-1
v_call: TRBV5-1

cdr3_aa: CASSEWEGYRYGYTF
j_call: TRBJ1-2
v_call: TRBV25-1

cdr3_aa: CASSSALLKTGLPEAFF
j_call: TRBJ1-1
v_call: TRBV5-1

cdr3_aa: CASSIDSTIFGAEAFF
j_call: TRBJ1-1
v_call: TRBV19

cdr3_aa: CASSFGSGIDNEQFF
j_call: TRBJ2-1
v_call: TRBV5-1

cdr3_aa: CASSQDPGQLNTEAFF
j_call: TRBJ1-1
v_call: TRBV4-2

cdr3_aa: CAWSPPGAPHYEQYF
j_call: TRBJ2-7
v_call: TRBV30

cdr3_aa: CASSYSVGDRELFF
j_call: TRBJ2-2
v_call: TRBV6-5

cdr3_aa: CASSQTGGYGYTF
j_call: TRBJ1-2
v_call: TRBV5-4

cdr3_aa: CASSLGDAARETQYF
j_call: TRBJ2-5
v_call: TRBV7-9

cdr3_aa: CASSMRLAGGTETQYF
j_call: TRBJ2-5
v_call: TRBV19

cdr3_aa: CASSGGGRGTDTQYF
j_call: TRBJ2-3
v_call: TRBV6-1

cdr3_aa: CASSGAANTGELFF
j_call: TRBJ2-2
v_call: TRBV9

cdr3_aa: CSVGTGFYEQYF
j_call: TRBJ2-7
v_call: TRBV29-1

cdr3_aa: CASSPAQGVYGYTF
j_call: TRBJ1-2
v_call: TRBV5-1

cdr3_aa: CASSLTTAYNEQFF
j_call: TRBJ2-1
v_call: TRBV27

cdr3_aa: CASSYSSSDITDTQYF
j_call: TRBJ2-3
v_call: TRBV6-5

cdr3_aa: CASSLGSSYEQYF
j_call: TRBJ2-7
v_call: TRBV5-1

cdr3_aa: CATSKFRGTYNEQFF
j_call: TRBJ2-1
v_call: TRBV15

cdr3_aa: CASSQVEETQYF
j_call: TRBJ2-5
v_call: TRBV4-1

cdr3_aa: CASSSGEGLEQFF
j_call: TRBJ2-1
v_call: TRBV19

cdr3_aa: CASSRQGATNEKLFF
j_call: TRBJ1-4
v_call: TRBV2

cdr3_aa: CASSQEGMNTEAFF
j_call: TRBJ1-1
v_call: TRBV23-1

cdr3_aa: CASSPSMGLAVFYEQYF
j_call: TRBJ2-7
v_call: TRBV7-9

cdr3_aa: CASSPASSGANVLTF
j_call: TRBJ2-6
v_call: TRBV10-2

cdr3_aa: CSVRDSYEQYF
j_call: TRBJ2-7
v_call: TRBV20-1

cdr3_aa: CASSDSAGGLDEQFF
j_call: TRBJ2-1
v_call: TRBV6-4

cdr3_aa: CASSTQGAAGELFF
j_call: TRBJ2-2
v_call: TRBV5-1

cdr3_aa: CASSTGEKLFF
j_call: TRBJ1-4
v_call: TRBV14

cdr3_aa: CASSPNYSNQPQHF
j_call: TRBJ1-5
v_call: TRBV6-1

cdr3_aa: CAISAQTGGPNTEAFF
j_call: TRBJ1-1
v_call: TRBV10-3